The T cell receptor (beta chain) described here comes from a study of early T cells in non-severe SARS-CoV-2 infection. Germline assignment: CDR1 DFQATT and CDR2 SNEGSKA (reference sequence). The CDR3 length is 14 residues. Turning to this clonotype: This may be a read error, as it is one base from a much larger clone.

Individual cDNA molecules each received unique molecular identifiers attached to them. MiXCR was run by TCRdb on the 5' RACE reads, yielding one entry per CDR3 protein. The sample lists about 49,000 distinct CDR3 sequences; around 11% were seen once. This clonotype was sampled from an adult who was a healthcare worker with PCR-confirmed SARS-CoV-2 infection or an uninfected control (not recorded which). The rearrangement links TRBV20-1 to TRBJ1-3; the D gene is possibly TRBD1 (5 bases). Specimen: whole blood. This CDR3 is CSASEGSSGNTICF. The DNA of the CDR3 is TGCAGTGCTAGTGAGGGGAGCTCTGGAAACACCATATGTTTT.